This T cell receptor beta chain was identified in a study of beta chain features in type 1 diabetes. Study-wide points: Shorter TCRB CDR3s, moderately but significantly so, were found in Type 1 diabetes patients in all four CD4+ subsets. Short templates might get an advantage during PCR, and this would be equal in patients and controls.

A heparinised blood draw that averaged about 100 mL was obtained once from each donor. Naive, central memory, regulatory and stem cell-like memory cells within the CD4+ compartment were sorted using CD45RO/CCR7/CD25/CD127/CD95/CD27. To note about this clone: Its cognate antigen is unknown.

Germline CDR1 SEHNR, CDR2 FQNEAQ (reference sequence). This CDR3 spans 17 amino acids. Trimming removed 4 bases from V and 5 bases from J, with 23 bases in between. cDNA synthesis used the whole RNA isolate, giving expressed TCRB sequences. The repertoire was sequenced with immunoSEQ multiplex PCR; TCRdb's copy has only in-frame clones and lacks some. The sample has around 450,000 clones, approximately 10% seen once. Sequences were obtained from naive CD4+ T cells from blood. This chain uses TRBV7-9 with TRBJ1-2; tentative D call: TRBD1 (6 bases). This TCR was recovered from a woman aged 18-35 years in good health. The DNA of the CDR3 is TGTGCCAGCAGCTCACCCACAGGGTCACATGGGGCATATGGCTACACCTTC. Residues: CASSSPTGSHGAYGYTF.